A single sample gave rise to the 2 T cell receptor beta chains below, sequenced in a study of early T cells in non-severe SARS-CoV-2 infection. TCRdb analysed the 5' RACE reads with MiXCR anew, one entry per CDR3 protein. The table has 80,000 to 95,000 distinct CDR3 sequences, about 14% seen once. Specimen: whole blood. The receptors come from an adult who was a healthcare worker with PCR-confirmed SARS-CoV-2 infection or an uninfected control (not recorded which).

This clonotype was found a few times. The chain links TRBV5-6 to TRBJ2-7; TRBD1 agrees at 9 bases. The V segment lost 3 bases and the J segment 0 bases; nucleotides outside the gene matches: 7. Germline assignment: CDR1 SGHDT and CDR2 YYEEEE. The CDR3 contains 16 residues. The CDR3 bases are TGTGCCAGCAGCTCGATGGACAGGGGAAGCTCCTACGAGCAGTACTTC. Its protein product is CASSSMDRGSSYEQYF. Using reference TRBV5-6 and TRBJ2-7 for the parts outside the CDR3, the full variable domain is DAGVTQSPTHLIKTRGQQVTLRCSPKSGHDTVSWYQQALGQGPQFIFQYYEEEERQRGNFPDRFSGHQFPNYSSELNVNALLLGDSALYLCASSSMDRGSSYEQYFGPGTRLTVT.

The sample holds many counts of this clonotype. The genes are TRBV20-1 and TRBJ2-7; D could derive from TRBD1 or TRBD2 (6 bases each). Germline V gene lookup returns CDR1 DFQATT and CDR2 SNEGSKA (reference sequence). The CDR3 spans 15 residues. V lost 3 bases, J lost 2 bases, and 17 bases lay in between. The CDR3 coding sequence is TGCAGTGCTAGCCTTCCGGGGGCGCCCCCCTACGAGCAGTACTTC. Translated: CSASLPGAPPYEQYF.